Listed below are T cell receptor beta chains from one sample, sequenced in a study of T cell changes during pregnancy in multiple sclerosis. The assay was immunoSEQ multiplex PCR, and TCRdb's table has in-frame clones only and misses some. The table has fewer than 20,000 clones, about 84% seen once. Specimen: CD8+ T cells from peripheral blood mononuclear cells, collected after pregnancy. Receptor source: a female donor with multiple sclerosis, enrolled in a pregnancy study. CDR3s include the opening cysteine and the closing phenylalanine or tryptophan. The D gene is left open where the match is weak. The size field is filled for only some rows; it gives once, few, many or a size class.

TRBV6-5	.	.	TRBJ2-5	TGTGCCAGCACCTTGGGGGGGCGGGGTGAGACCCAGTACTTC	CASTLGGRGETQYF
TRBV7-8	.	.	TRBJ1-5	TGTGCCAGCAGCGAACAAAGACAGGGCAATCAGCCCCAGCATTTT	CASSEQRQGNQPQHF
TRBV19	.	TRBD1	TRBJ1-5	TGTGCCAGTAGTCACAGGGGGAATAGCAATCAGCCCCAGCATTTT	CASSHRGNSNQPQHF
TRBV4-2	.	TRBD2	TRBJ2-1	TGTGCCAGCAGCCAGCTAGCGGGGGCACCGGGCCATTACAATGAGCAGTTCTTC	CASSQLAGAPGHYNEQFF
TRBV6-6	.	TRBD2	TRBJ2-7	TGTGCCAGCATCCCTAGCGGGAACGGTTACGAGCAGTACTTC	CASIPSGNGYEQYF
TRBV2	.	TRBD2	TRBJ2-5	TGTGCCAGCAGAGTGATAAGCGGGGAGGGAGAGACCCAGTACTTC	CASRVISGEGETQYF
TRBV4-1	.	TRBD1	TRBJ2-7	TGCGCCAGCAGCCAATCTAGGCAGGGGGCCTACGAGCAGTACTTC	CASSQSRQGAYEQYF
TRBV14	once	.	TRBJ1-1	TGTGCCAGCAGCCAAGACTTGATAGGGGACACTGAAGCTTTCTTT	CASSQDLIGDTEAFF
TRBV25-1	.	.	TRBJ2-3	TGTGCCAGCAGCCCTAGCCTCACAGATACGCAGTATTTT	CASSPSLTDTQYF
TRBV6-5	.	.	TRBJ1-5	TGTGCCAGCAGTCCTACTCGGACGGGAAATCAGCCCCAGCATTTT	CASSPTRTGNQPQHF
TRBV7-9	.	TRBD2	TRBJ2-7	TGTGCCAGCAGCGCACAAGCGGGAGGCTACGAGCAGTACTTC	CASSAQAGGYEQYF
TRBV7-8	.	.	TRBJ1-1	TGTGCCAGCAGCCGAGGGGGGGAGAACACTGAAGCTTTCTTT	CASSRGGENTEAFF
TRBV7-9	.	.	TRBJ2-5	TGTGCCTTGGGGGAGGTTGGAGAGACCCAGTACTTC	CALGEVGETQYF
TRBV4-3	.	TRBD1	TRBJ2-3	TGCGCCAGCAGCCAACTGGACAGGGTAACAGATACGCAGTATTTT	CASSQLDRVTDTQYF
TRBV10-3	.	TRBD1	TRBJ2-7	TGTGCCATCAGTGAGTCTTTGGACAGGGGCGAGCAGTACTTC	CAISESLDRGEQYF
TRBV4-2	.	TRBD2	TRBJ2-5	TGTGCCAGCAGCCAGATACTAGCGGGAGGGCCCCAGTACTTC	CASSQILAGGPQYF
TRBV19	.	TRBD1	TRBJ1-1	TGTGCCAGTAGTAGCCAGACAGGGGTGAACACTGAAGCTTTCTTT	CASSSQTGVNTEAFF
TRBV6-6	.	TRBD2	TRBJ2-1	TGTGCCAGCAGTTATGAGACTAGCGGAGTCTACAATGAGCAGTTCTTC	CASSYETSGVYNEQFF
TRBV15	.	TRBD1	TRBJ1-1	TGTGCCACCAGCAAGACAGGGAACGGCAACACTGAAGCTTTCTTT	CATSKTGNGNTEAFF
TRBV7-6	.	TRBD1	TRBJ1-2	TGTGCCAGCAGCTCAGGGACAGGGGGCTCTTACCTCGATGGCTACACCTTC	CASSSGTGGSYLDGYTF
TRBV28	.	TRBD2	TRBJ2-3	TGTGCCAGCAGTTCCTTTGACGGAGCTAGCGGACTTAGCACAGATACGCAGTATTTT	CASSSFDGASGLSTDTQYF
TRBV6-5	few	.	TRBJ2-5	TGTGCCAGCAGTTACTCTTATCAAGAGACCCAGTACTTC	CASSYSYQETQYF
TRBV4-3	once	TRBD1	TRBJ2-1	TGCGCCAGCAGCCAAGATTCGCAGGGGGCGTCGGATGAGCAGTTCTTC	CASSQDSQGASDEQFF
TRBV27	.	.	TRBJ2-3	TGTGCCAGCAGTAGGCAGGGCACAGATACGCAGTATTTT	CASSRQGTDTQYF
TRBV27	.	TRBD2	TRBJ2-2	TGTGCCAGCACCCCCGGTGGCGGGGGGGTTACCGGGGAGCTGTTTTTT	CASTPGGGGVTGELFF
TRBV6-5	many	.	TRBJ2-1	TGTGCCAGCCAGGGAGAGGGGGTCAATGAGCAGTTCTTC	CASQGEGVNEQFF
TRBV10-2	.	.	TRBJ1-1	TGCGCCAGCAGTGAGTCGTCGGGGAACACTGAAGCTTTCTTT	CASSESSGNTEAFF
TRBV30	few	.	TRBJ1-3	TGTGCCTGGAGCGTCCGAGGCACCATATATTTT	CAWSVRGTIYF
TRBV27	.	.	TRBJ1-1	TGTGCCAGCACCGGAGGACGGAGTGAAGCTTTCTTT	CASTGGRSEAFF
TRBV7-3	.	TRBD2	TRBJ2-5	TGTGCCAGCAGCTTAGGCGGGGGAGACCAAGAGACCCAGTACTTC	CASSLGGGDQETQYF
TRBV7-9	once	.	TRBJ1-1	TGTGCCAGCAGCTTAAGCGAGAACACTGAAGCTTTCTTT	CASSLSENTEAFF
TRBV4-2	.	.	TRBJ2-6	TGTGCCAGCAGCCAAGACAGCTCTGGGGCCAACGTCCTGACTTTC	CASSQDSSGANVLTF
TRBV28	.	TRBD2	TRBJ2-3	TGTGCCAGCAGTCCCCCGGGGGGGACTCACGACCGCACAGATACGCAGTATTTT	CASSPPGGTHDRTDTQYF
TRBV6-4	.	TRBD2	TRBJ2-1	TGTGCCAGCAGTGACAGCGGGGGGGCCAATGAGCAGTTCTTC	CASSDSGGANEQFF
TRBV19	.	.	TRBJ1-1	TGTGCCAGTATGACGCCGGGGGAGGGGACTGAAGCTTTCTTT	CASMTPGEGTEAFF
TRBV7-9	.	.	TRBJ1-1	TGTGCCAGCTCAGGATCCTGGAAAGCTTTCTTT	CASSGSWKAFF
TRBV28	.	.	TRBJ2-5	TGTGCCAGCAGTTTAAGTGGATTGAGGGAGACCCAGTACTTC	CASSLSGLRETQYF
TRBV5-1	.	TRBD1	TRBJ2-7	TGCGCCAGCAGCTGGACAGGGACGAACGAGCAGTACTTC	CASSWTGTNEQYF
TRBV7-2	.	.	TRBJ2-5	TGTGCCAGCAGCTTACCACCCGAGAAGACCCAGTACTTC	CASSLPPEKTQYF
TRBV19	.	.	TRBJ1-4	TGTGCCAGTAGTCCAACTTTGACAGACCTAATCCTGGAACTGTTTTTT	CASSPTLTDLILELFF
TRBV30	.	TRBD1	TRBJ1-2	TGTGCCTCGGGACAGGGGCACTCCTATGGCTACACCTTC	CASGQGHSYGYTF
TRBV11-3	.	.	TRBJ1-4	TGTGCCAGCAGCCCCCGCGTGCAGGGGATTTTTAATGAAAAACTGTTTTTT	CASSPRVQGIFNEKLFF
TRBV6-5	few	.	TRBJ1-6	TGTGCCAGCAGTTACGGTGACAGCGGGTTATCTTCACCCCTCCACTTT	CASSYGDSGLSSPLHF
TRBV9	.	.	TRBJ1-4	TGTGCCAGCAGTCCCCAAGGGGTTCAAACACTTGAAAAACTGTTTTTT	CASSPQGVQTLEKLFF
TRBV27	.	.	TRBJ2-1	TGTGCCAGCAGTTTGGAGCGAGGCTATGAGCAGTTCTTC	CASSLERGYEQFF
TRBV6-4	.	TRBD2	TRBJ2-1	TGTGCCAGCAGTGAGGGTAGCGGGGGGGACAATGAGCAGTTCTTC	CASSEGSGGDNEQFF
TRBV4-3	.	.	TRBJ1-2	TGCGCCAGCAGCCAAGAGTCGGACCCTGCGGGGGCTAACTATGGCTACACCTTC	CASSQESDPAGANYGYTF